These 23 T cell receptor beta chains came from one sample sequenced in a study of blood T cell repertoires in COVID-19. Method: immunoSEQ multiplex PCR; TCRdb's copy keeps in-frame clones and lacks some. This table has about 97,000 clones, 84% appearing once. The sample comprised peripheral blood. These receptor sequences come from a human donor in a cohort sampled during active COVID-19.

CDR3 amino acids: CASSYSDRGRDEQYF. In DNA, the CDR3 is TGTGCCAGCAGTTACTCTGACAGGGGACGCGACGAGCAGTACTTC. V is TRBV6-5 and J is TRBJ2-7, with 8 bases lining up with TRBD1. Germline CDR1 is MNHEY and CDR2 is SVGAGI. V shed 0 bases, J shed 5 bases, and the junction held 6 bases outside the gene matches. The CDR3 sequence is 15 residues long.

The rearrangement links TRBV9 to TRBJ1-1; D remains unclear. Germline V gene data show CDR1 as SGDLS and CDR2 as YYNGEE. The CDR3 spans 14 residues. The ends were cut back, 0 bases at V and 4 bases at J, with 10 bases in the middle. The CDR3 region has the DNA TGTGCCAGCAGCGTAGGGGGAGTGGGCACTGAAGCTTTCTTT. Its translation is CASSVGGVGTEAFF.

CDR3 sequence: CASSNGDSLYNEQFF. Written as DNA, the CDR3 is TGTGCCAGCAGCAATGGGGACAGTTTGTACAATGAGCAGTTCTTC. This chain links TRBV21-1 with TRBJ2-1; the DNA was not compared with TRBD1, the D call given in the table. TRBV21-1 is marked as a pseudogene. The CDR3 length is 15 residues.

The chain has TRBV7-3 and TRBJ2-7; a possible D gene is TRBD2 (5 bases). V was shortened by 0 bases and J by 5 bases, with 8 bases between the two germline ends. CDR3 length equals 13 residues. Germline V gene lookup returns CDR1 SGHTA and CDR2 FQGTGA. CDR3 nucleotide sequence: TGTGCCAGCAGCTTAACCGGGATGCACGAGCAGTACTTC. Translated: CASSLTGMHEQYF.

Comment on this clone: This sample includes further DNA sequences coding for the same CDR3. The rearrangement joins TRBV18 to TRBJ2-2; D unclear. V was trimmed by 6 bases and J by 6 bases, leaving 8 bases between them. The length of the CDR3 is 12 residues. The germline gives CDR1 KGHSH, CDR2 LQKENI. The CDR3 sequence is CASSPRAGELFF. CDR3 DNA sequence: TGTGCCAGCTCCCCCCGCGCCGGGGAGCTGTTTTTT. Full variable domain (rest looked up from reference TRBV18 and TRBJ2-2): NAGVMQNPRHLVRRRGQEARLRCSPMKGHSHVYWYRQLPEEGLKFMVYLQKENIIDESGMPKERFSAEFPKEGPSILRIQQVVRGDSAAYFCASSPRAGELFFGEGSRLTVL.

The chain combines TRBV27 with TRBJ2-5; 13 nucleotides agree with TRBD2. The CDR3 is 16 amino acids. The V gene's germline CDR1 is MNHEY and CDR2 SMNVEV (reference sequence). With V trimmed by 5 bases and J by 4 bases, 7 bases remained unmatched. The CDR3 sequence is CASSPGLAGALETQYF. The CDR3 DNA sequence: TGTGCCAGCAGTCCAGGACTAGCGGGGGCTTTAGAGACCCAGTACTTC.

The CDR3 protein is CASRRGNEKLFF. In nucleotides, the CDR3 is TGCGCCAGCAGACGGGGGAATGAAAAACTGTTTTTT. V usage is TRBV4-3 and J usage is TRBJ1-4; the D gene is possibly TRBD1 (5 bases). The CDR3 extends over 12 amino acids. In germline, CDR1 is LGHNA, CDR2 YSLEER. Trimming left V 6 bases short and J 5 bases short, with 7 bases between.

Of note for this clone: The junction differs from germline at one of its ends, possibly a read error. Other DNA sequences in the sample encode the same CDR3. This chain connects TRBV10-3 to TRBJ2-3; no clear D gene. Germline loops: CDR1 ENHRY, CDR2 SYGVKD. The CDR3 covers 11 residues. The CDR3 bases are TGTGCTATCAGGAACGCGGATACGCAGTATTTT. This translates into CAIRNADTQYF.

V gene TRBV7-8 combines with J gene TRBJ2-1; 7 bases agree with TRBD1. V was clipped by 4 bases and J by 4 bases; unmatched bases: 7. CDR1 and CDR2 from the germline V gene are SGHVS and FQNEAQ. The CDR3 runs 15 residues. The CDR3 loop reads CASSSRGQTYNEQFF. The CDR3 nucleotides are TGTGCCAGCAGCTCAAGGGGACAGACTTACAATGAGCAGTTCTTC.

The chain couples TRBV15 to TRBJ2-3, with 8 bases lining up with TRBD2. Per germline, CDR1 LNHNV and CDR2 YYDKDF (reference sequence). There are 18 residues in the CDR3. With V trimmed by 1 base and J by 0 bases, 9 bases remained unmatched. The CDR3 protein is CATSRGGGPYSSTDTQYF. Written as DNA, the CDR3 is TGTGCCACCAGCAGAGGCGGGGGGCCCTATTCTAGCACAGATACGCAGTATTTT.

This clone turned up a few times. The chain carries TRBV10-3 and TRBJ2-1, with 11 bases aligning to TRBD2. The CDR3 sequence is 14 residues long. CDR1 ENHRY and CDR2 SYGVKD come from the germline V gene. V shed 6 bases, J shed 5 bases, and the junction held 3 bases outside the gene matches. The CDR3 DNA follows: TGTGCCATCAGAAAGACTAGCGGGGACAATGAGCAGTTCTTC. It specifies CAIRKTSGDNEQFF.

The J gene is TRBJ1-2, the V gene TRBV28; TRBD1 matches 7 bases. The germline CDR1 and CDR2 sequences are MDHEN and SYDVKM. CDR3 length: 15 amino acids. The J segment lost 2 bases and the V segment lost 5 bases, leaving 8 bases of the junction unmatched. CDR3 sequence (DNA): TGTGCCAGCAGTCGACAGGGATGGGGGAACTATGGCTACACCTTC. It is translated as CASSRQGWGNYGYTF.

The chain recombines TRBV15 with TRBJ2-6, with TRBD1 matching 8 bases. The CDR3 runs 11 residues. The junction had 1 base not matched to a gene; V was cut back by 0 bases and J by 18 bases. Germline V gene data show CDR1 as LNHNV and CDR2 as YYDKDF (reference sequence). In DNA, the CDR3 is TGTGCCACCAGCAGAGATGGGACAGGGACTTTC. Amino acid sequence: CATSRDGTGTF.

This clone was recorded only once. CDR3 bases: TGTGCCAGCAGCAAAGTGGGGGGGGCAATCACTGAAGCTTTCTTT. Translated, it gives CASSKVGGAITEAFF. The chain links TRBV21-1 to TRBJ1-1. TRBV21-1 is given as a pseudogene. The CDR3 loop spans 15 amino acids.

This clone has just one count. V is TRBV2 and J is TRBJ1-5; D is unclear. V gave up 1 base and J gave up 7 bases, with 5 bases separating them. Looked up from germline, CDR1 is SNHLY and CDR2 is FYNNEI. This CDR3 has 12 amino acids. CDR3 coding DNA: TGTGCCAGCAGTGAAGAGCTACAGCCCCAGCATTTT. Protein sequence: CASSEELQPQHF.

The DNA for the CDR3 is TGTGCCAGCAGCTTAGGGCAGGGACTAGCGGTTCAAGAGACCCAGTACTTC. This sequence encodes CASSLGQGLAVQETQYF. The chain couples TRBV7-9 to TRBJ2-5; 11 bases are a match to TRBD2. Trimming removed 1 base from V and 2 bases from J; junction bases left unmatched: 6. Per germline, CDR1 SEHNR and CDR2 FQNEAQ (reference sequence). This CDR3 comprises 17 residues.

The chain joins TRBV3-1 (or the pseudogene TRBV3-2) to TRBJ2-2; 12 positions agree with TRBD1. This CDR3 contains 15 residues. Germline V gene sequence: CDR1 LGHDT, CDR2 YNNKEL (reference sequence). Trimming at V came to 4 bases and at J to 6 bases, leaving 3 bases not matched to a gene. DNA for the CDR3: TGTGCCAGCAGCCTACGGGACAGGGGGCCCGGGGAGCTGTTTTTT. Translated: CASSLRDRGPGELFF.

A single count supports this clone. The chain links TRBV6-5 to TRBJ2-1, with a possible D match to TRBD1 (5 bases). Germline CDR1 is MNHEY and CDR2 is SVGAGI. Trimming took 8 bases from V and 4 from J, leaving 12 bases between them. CDR3 size: 13 residues. The CDR3: CASFSGLYNEQFF. Here the CDR3 DNA reads TGTGCCAGCTTCTCAGGGTTGTACAATGAGCAGTTCTTC.

The J gene is TRBJ1-1, the V gene TRBV5-6; TRBD1 aligns across 7 bases. CDR1 SGHDT and CDR2 YYEEEE come from the germline V gene. After removal of 3 bases from V and 0 bases from J, the junction contained 5 bases not matched to a gene. This CDR3 contains 15 residues. This CDR3 is CASSWLDRVNTEAFF. The CDR3 region has the DNA TGTGCCAGCAGCTGGCTCGACAGGGTGAACACTGAAGCTTTCTTT.

Only one count was recorded for this clone. This chain joins TRBV7-9 and TRBJ1-1; tentative D call: TRBD1 (6 bases). CDR1 SEHNR and CDR2 FQNEAQ come from the germline V gene (reference sequence). The CDR3 has 15 amino acids. Deletions cut 5 bases from V and 3 bases from J, with 16 bases between. CDR3 bases: TGTGCCAGCAGCCTACAGGGAGGGGCCGACACTGAAGCTTTCTTT. It specifies CASSLQGGADTEAFF.

The genes are TRBV5-6 and TRBJ1-6, with 8 bases lining up with TRBD1. V gave up 1 base and J gave up 0 bases; unmatched junction bases: 3. This CDR3 is 17 amino acids long. Germline V gives CDR1 SGHDT, CDR2 YYEEEE. Here the CDR3 DNA reads TGTGCCAGCAGCTTGCGGACAGGGAGCTCCTATAATTCACCCCTCCACTTT. Its translation is CASSLRTGSSYNSPLHF. Based on the CDR3 plus reference TRBV5-6 and TRBJ1-6, the full variable domain is DAGVTQSPTHLIKTRGQQVTLRCSPKSGHDTVSWYQQALGQGPQFIFQYYEEEERQRGNFPDRFSGHQFPNYSSELNVNALLLGDSALYLCASSLRTGSSYNSPLHFGNGTRLTVT.

V and J are TRBV5-8 and TRBJ1-2; 7 bases line up with TRBD1. The germline CDR1 and CDR2 sequences are SGHTS and YDEGEE. The CDR3 runs to 18 residues. After removal of 2 bases from V and 6 bases from J, the junction contained 19 bases not matched to a gene. DNA for the CDR3: TGTGCCAGCAGCTTCCACTACACAAACGGGAGGGGGCAAGATGGCTACACCTTC. It codes for CASSFHYTNGRGQDGYTF.

The V gene is TRBV5-1, the J gene TRBJ1-2; D call uncertain. The CDR3 totals 14 residues. V dropped 4 bases and J dropped 0 bases, with 10 bases sitting between them. Germline loops: CDR1 SGHRS, CDR2 YFSETQ. CDR3 in amino acids: CASSPYPPNYGYTF. CDR3 in DNA: TGCGCCAGCAGCCCCTATCCGCCTAACTATGGCTACACCTTC.